Below are 32 T cell receptor beta chains sequenced from a single sample in a study of T cell repertoires in cytomegalovirus infection. One entry per CDR3 protein, called by TCRdb with MiXCR from the reads. The sample lists approximately 500,000 distinct CDR3 sequences; about 11% were seen once. The specimen was PBMCs. These receptors all stem from a human donor in good health (CMV status not recorded). Some clones in this sample may be carry-over from other donors' samples.

The rearrangement joins TRBV19 to TRBJ2-2; D is ambiguous. This CDR3 spans 15 amino acids. The ends were cut back, 4 bases at V and 7 bases at J, with 16 bases in the middle. Germline assignment: CDR1 LNHDA and CDR2 SQIVND (reference sequence). Written as DNA, the CDR3 is TGTGCCAGTAGTAACCTCCGTCACCCCGGCGGGGAGCTGTTTTTT. The encoded protein is CASSNLRHPGGELFF.

This clonotype came up many times. The chain recombines TRBV10-2 with TRBJ2-1, with TRBD2 matching over 9 bases. V was clipped by 5 bases and J by 3 bases; unmatched bases: 5. The length of the CDR3 is 15 residues. The germline V gene encodes CDR1 WSHSY and CDR2 SAAADI. CDR3 region: CASSTQRGVYNEQFF. CDR3 sequence (DNA): TGCGCCAGCAGTACCCAGCGGGGGGTCTACAATGAGCAGTTCTTC.

This clonotype was counted many times. This rearrangement joins TRBV7-6 to TRBJ2-7; 8 nucleotides match TRBD1. V dropped 4 bases and J dropped 2; count of bases not matched to a gene: 7. Germline V gene sequence: CDR1 SGHVS, CDR2 FNYEAQ. This CDR3 spans 15 amino acids. The CDR3 reads CASSSRQGPTYEQYF. CDR3 bases: TGTGCCAGCAGCTCTCGACAGGGGCCGACCTACGAGCAGTACTTC.

This clonotype was observed at least ten times. J is TRBJ1-5 and V is TRBV7-2, with D uncertain. Germline CDR1 is SGHTA and CDR2 is FQGNSA. Deletions cut 2 bases from V and 6 bases from J, with 14 bases between. CDR3 length: 15 residues. CDR3 protein: CASSLMAVGGQPQHF. CDR3 in DNA: TGTGCCAGCAGCTTAATGGCCGTCGGCGGTCAGCCCCAGCATTTT.

There are a few counts of this clonotype. The chain joins TRBV19 to TRBJ1-2; no reliable D call. This CDR3 contains 15 residues. V gave up 3 bases and J gave up 3 bases, with 14 bases separating them. In germline, CDR1 is LNHDA, CDR2 SQIVND (reference sequence). This chain's CDR3 is CASSIAAKGYYGYTF. The CDR3 DNA is TGTGCCAGTAGTATCGCGGCGAAGGGTTACTATGGCTACACCTTC.

This clonotype was counted ten times or more. The chain is built from TRBV12-5 and TRBJ1-5; D is ambiguous. V dropped 5 bases and J dropped 0 bases, with 17 bases sitting between them. The CDR3 runs to 17 residues. Germline V gives CDR1 LGHNT, CDR2 FRNRAP. The CDR3 DNA is TGTGCTAGTGGTCCACGGGAGGTTGGGGATAGCAATCAGCCCCAGCATTTT. As protein: CASGPREVGDSNQPQHF.

This rearrangement joins TRBV6-5 to TRBJ2-5; D possibly corresponds to TRBD1 (6 bases). In germline, CDR1 is MNHEY, CDR2 SVGAGI. The V and J ends lost 0 bases and 5 bases respectively, with 10 bases between them. There are 14 residues in the CDR3. DNA for the CDR3: TGTGCCAGCAGTTACTCGACAGGCTGGGAGACCCAGTACTTC. Residues: CASSYSTGWETQYF.

The sample holds many counts of this clonotype. V usage is TRBV19 and J usage is TRBJ2-2, with D possibly being TRBD1 or TRBD2 (5 bases each). V shed 1 base and J shed 4 bases, with 7 bases lying between them. Per the germline V gene, CDR1 is LNHDA and CDR2 is SQIVND (reference sequence). The CDR3 spans 14 residues. CDR3 coding DNA: TGTGCCAGTAGTATAGTGAGGGGCACCGGGGAGCTGTTTTTT. It encodes CASSIVRGTGELFF.

This clonotype was observed at least ten times. The CDR3, as DNA: TGTGCCAGTACCATTCAGGGGGGAAACACCGGGGAGCTGTTTTTT. It translates to CASTIQGGNTGELFF. The V and J genes are TRBV19 and TRBJ2-2; the D gene is possibly TRBD1 (7 bases). The germline gives CDR1 LNHDA, CDR2 SQIVND (reference sequence). The CDR3 loop spans 15 amino acids. The germline V and J ends were trimmed by 7 bases and 2 bases, with 14 bases remaining between them.

This clonotype has a count of ten or more. This chain uses TRBV7-2 with TRBJ2-7; TRBD2 might be the D (5 bases). The CDR3 has 16 amino acids. The ends were cut back, 1 base at V and 0 bases at J, with 13 bases in the middle. Germline V gives CDR1 SGHTA, CDR2 FQGNSA. The CDR3 spells CASSLGERFSSYEQYF. The CDR3 DNA reads as TGTGCCAGCAGCTTAGGGGAGCGGTTTAGCTCCTACGAGCAGTACTTC. Using reference TRBV7-2 and TRBJ2-7 for the parts outside the CDR3, the full variable domain is GAGVSQSPSNKVTEKGKDVELRCDPISGHTALYWYRQSLGQGLEFLIYFQGNSAPDKSGLPSDRFSAERTGGSVSTLTIQRTQQEDSAVYLCASSLGERFSSYEQYFGPGTRLTVT.

Notes on this clonotype: One base away lies a much larger clone, so this may be a sequencing read error. The chain has TRBV19 and TRBJ2-7; perhaps TRBD1 as D (5 bases). Trimming shortened V by 3 bases and J by 2 bases, and 11 bases separated the two germline ends. The CDR3 is 14 residues long. CDR1 and CDR2 (germline): LNHDA, SQIVND (reference sequence). The DNA for the CDR3 is TGTGCCAGTAGTATGGGGCAACCTCCCTACGAGCAGTACTTC. As protein: CASSMGQPPYEQYF. The full variable domain, its missing parts supplied by reference TRBV19 and TRBJ2-7, is DGGITQSPKYLFRKEGQNVTLSCEQNLNHDAMYWYRQDPGQGLRLIYYSQIVNDFQKGDIAEGYSVSREKKESFPLTVTSAQKNPTAFYLCASSMGQPPYEQYFGPGTRLTVT.

This clonotype was seen at least ten times. The chain links TRBV28 to TRBJ2-1; D possibly uses TRBD1 or TRBD2 (6 bases each). V was cut by 3 bases and J by 9 bases, with 27 bases left in between. The CDR3 extends over 18 amino acids. Germline loops: CDR1 MDHEN, CDR2 SYDVKM. The CDR3 sequence: CASSLPLGGRGVGSEQFF. The CDR3 region has the DNA TGTGCCAGCAGTTTGCCCCTCGGAGGCAGGGGAGTCGGGAGTGAGCAGTTCTTC. Full variable domain (missing parts from reference TRBV28 and TRBJ2-1): DVKVTQSSRYLVKRTGEKVFLECVQDMDHENMFWYRQDPGLGLRLIYFSYDVKMKEKGDIPEGYSVSREKKERFSLILESASTNQTSMYLCASSLPLGGRGVGSEQFFGPGTRLTVL.

In its sample, this clonotype was seen many times. This sequence joins TRBV4-1 and TRBJ1-2; unclear D gene. Trimming shortened V by 0 bases and J by 8 bases, and 22 bases separated the two germline ends. CDR1 is MGHRA, CDR2 YSYEKL, per germline. This CDR3 has 17 amino acids. This CDR3 reads CASSQEGLGIPNKGYTF. The CDR3 DNA sequence: TGCGCCAGCAGCCAAGAAGGCCTAGGGATCCCCAATAAGGGCTACACCTTC.

This clonotype was seen more than once but under ten times. The chain is built from TRBV20-1 and TRBJ1-6; the D is unclear. Germline V CDR1 and CDR2: DFQATT, SNEGSKA (reference sequence). The CDR3 consists of 14 residues. V was clipped by 1 base and J by 7 bases, with 11 bases between them. For the CDR3, the DNA is TGCAGTGCTAGAGTTTCCGGGGAAAATTCACCCCTCCACTTT. Residues: CSARVSGENSPLHF.

This chain connects TRBV20-1 to TRBJ1-2, with 9 positions matching TRBD1. There are 15 residues in the CDR3. The ends lost 5 bases at V and 5 bases at J; junction bases unmatched: 12. Germline V gene data show CDR1 as DFQATT and CDR2 as SNEGSKA (reference sequence). The CDR3 coding sequence is TGCAGTGCTCTCGGACAGGGGACCTCTCTTTATGGCTACACCTTC. Protein: CSALGQGTSLYGYTF.

This chain joins TRBV19 and TRBJ2-7; 10 bases agree with TRBD1. The CDR3 has 14 amino acids. Trimming removed 3 bases from V and 3 bases from J; junction bases left unmatched: 2. CDR1 and CDR2 (germline): LNHDA, SQIVND (reference sequence). The CDR3 DNA follows: TGTGCCAGTAGTATGGGGACAGGGGTCTACGAGCAGTACTTC. Protein: CASSMGTGVYEQYF.

This clonotype was counted many times. The chain links TRBV20-1 to TRBJ2-1, with D possibly called TRBD1 or TRBD2 (5 bases each). Germline V CDR1 and CDR2: DFQATT, SNEGSKA (reference sequence). This CDR3 has 12 residues. Trimming removed 4 bases at V and 5 bases at J, with 9 bases between. The CDR3 sequence is CSATGRNNEQFF. The CDR3 DNA follows: TGCAGTGCTACGGGACGTAACAATGAGCAGTTCTTC.

The chain recombines TRBV6-5 with TRBJ2-5; the D is unclear. Germline assignment: CDR1 MNHEY and CDR2 SVGAGI. This CDR3 region has 14 residues. V shed 2 bases and J shed 5 bases, with 12 bases lying between them. For the CDR3, the DNA is TGTGCCAGCAGTTACCGACGGGCCCTGGAGACCCAGTACTTC. Its translation: CASSYRRALETQYF.

The chain uses TRBV9 and TRBJ1-2, with TRBD1 matching over 8 bases. The CDR3 consists of 15 residues. Trimming at V came to 1 base and at J to 3 bases, leaving 5 bases not matched to a gene. CDR1 and CDR2 from the germline V gene are SGDLS and YYNGEE. DNA of the CDR3: TGTGCCAGCAGCGTAACCCCAGGGGGCGACTATGGCTACACCTTC. It translates to CASSVTPGGDYGYTF.

This clonotype was counted a few times. This chain links TRBV12-3 or TRBV12-4 with TRBJ1-3; D perhaps matches TRBD1 (6 bases). Deletions cut 2 bases from V and 0 bases from J, with 26 bases between. This CDR3 has 21 residues. The CDR3 nucleotides read TGTGCCAGCAGTTTACGAGTGCATTCGATCGGGGGGCCCCACTCTGGAAACACCATATATTTT. The encoded protein is CASSLRVHSIGGPHSGNTIYF.

This clonotype was counted a few times. The CDR3 bases are TGTGCCAGTAGACAGGACAGGGGGCAGACTGAAGCTTTCTTT. Its protein product is CASRQDRGQTEAFF. The V gene is TRBV19, the J gene TRBJ1-1; 11 nucleotides match TRBD1. The CDR3 spans 14 residues. After removal of 6 bases from V and 5 bases from J, the junction contained 5 bases not matched to a gene. The germline V gene encodes CDR1 LNHDA and CDR2 SQIVND (reference sequence).

This clonotype was seen at least ten times. The chain uses TRBV6-1 and TRBJ2-5; tentative D call: TRBD1 (5 bases). This CDR3 is built from 16 residues. Germline CDR1 is MNHNS and CDR2 is SASEGT. Trimming cost V 5 bases and J 0 bases, with 16 bases left between them. The CDR3 coding sequence is TGTGCCAGCAGTTATTTCCTAGGGGCGGACCAAGAGACCCAGTACTTC. It yields the protein CASSYFLGADQETQYF.

This clonotype appeared a few times. This chain uses TRBV28 with TRBJ2-7, with TRBD1 identical over 7 bases. The CDR3 extends over 15 amino acids. Germline values: CDR1 MDHEN, CDR2 SYDVKM. The J segment lost 3 bases and the V segment lost 7 bases, leaving 12 bases of the junction unmatched. The DNA for the CDR3 is TGTGCCAGCACCGCATCGGTAGGGGGCATCTACGAGCAGTACTTC. Amino acids: CASTASVGGIYEQYF.

J is TRBJ1-3 and V is TRBV5-1; tentatively, D is TRBD1 (6 bases). The CDR3 is 14 residues long. Germline assignment: CDR1 SGHRS and CDR2 YFSETQ. V lost 3 bases, J lost 2 bases, and 9 bases lay in between. CDR3 in DNA: TGCGCCAGCAGCTGGTCAGGGGCTGGAAACACCATATATTTT. It codes for CASSWSGAGNTIYF.

This clonotype was detected a few times. The chain is built from TRBV7-2 and TRBJ2-3, with 7 bases lining up with TRBD1. This CDR3 has 18 residues. Trimming at V came to 1 base and at J to 0 bases, leaving 10 bases not matched to a gene. The germline V gene encodes CDR1 SGHTA and CDR2 FQGNSA. This CDR3 reads CASSLGTFGTVSTDTQYF. Written as DNA, the CDR3 is TGTGCCAGCAGCTTAGGCACATTCGGGACAGTTAGCACAGATACGCAGTATTTT. The full variable domain, in which reference TRBV7-2 and TRBJ2-3 provide the parts outside the CDR3, is GAGVSQSPSNKVTEKGKDVELRCDPISGHTALYWYRQSLGQGLEFLIYFQGNSAPDKSGLPSDRFSAERTGGSVSTLTIQRTQQEDSAVYLCASSLGTFGTVSTDTQYFGPGTRLTVL.

Remarks on this clonotype: A read error is possible here, since a much larger clone lies one base away. The rearrangement links TRBV11-3 to TRBJ2-3; 9 nucleotides line up with TRBD2. Germline V gene data show CDR1 as SGHNT and CDR2 as YENEEA. CDR3 length equals 16 residues. CDR3 DNA: TGTGACAGCAGCTCCGGACTAGCGCCGAGTCCAGATACGCAGTATTTT. Translating gives CDSSSGLAPSPDTQYF. Filled out from reference TRBV11-3 and TRBJ2-3, the complete variable domain reads EAGVVQSPRYKIIEKKQPVAFWCNPISGHNTLYWYLQNLGQGPELLIRYENEEAVDDSQLPKDRFSAERLKGVDSTLKIQPAELGDSAVYLCDSSSGLAPSPDTQYFGPGTRLTVL.

The CDR3 DNA is TGTGCCAGCAGCCCCGACAGGGGTTACTCCTACGAGCAGTACTTC. This gives the protein CASSPDRGYSYEQYF. The J gene is TRBJ2-7, the V gene TRBV5-6; TRBD1 matches 8 bases. V lost 4 bases to trimming and J lost 0 bases; unmatched junction nucleotides: 6. CDR1 is SGHDT and CDR2 is YYEEEE in the germline V gene. The CDR3 is 15 amino acids.

The gene calls are TRBV29-1 and TRBJ2-7, with 7 positions matching TRBD1. Looked up from germline, CDR1 is SQVTM and CDR2 is ANQGSEA. CDR3 length: 13 residues. Trimming at V came to 5 bases and at J to 4 bases, leaving 8 bases not matched to a gene. As DNA, the CDR3 is TGCAGCGTTCCGGAAAGGGGGCCTTACGAGCAGTACTTC. Protein product: CSVPERGPYEQYF.

This clonotype came up many times. The junction and the germline gene differ at one end; a read error may be behind it. This sequence joins TRBV2 and TRBJ1-2, with 9 positions matching TRBD1. Germline CDR1 is SNHLY and CDR2 is FYNNEI. The CDR3 is 13 amino acids. CDR3 in DNA: TGTGCCAACAGTAACCGGGACAGGGATGGCTACACCTTC. Its protein is CANSNRDRDGYTF.

The sample holds many counts of this clonotype. This chain links TRBV3-1 with TRBJ1-2; TRBD1 is a possible D gene (6 bases). The CDR3 has 15 residues. The V and J ends lost 8 bases and 0 bases respectively, with 16 bases between them. Per the germline V gene, CDR1 is LGHDT and CDR2 is YNNKEL (reference sequence). CDR3 sequence (DNA): TGTGCCAGCCAGGGGTTGCCTGGATCTAACTATGGCTACACCTTC. Amino acid sequence: CASQGLPGSNYGYTF.

The rearrangement links TRBV5-4 to TRBJ2-3; unclear D gene. This CDR3 is built from 15 residues. Between the trimmed V and J ends, which lost 2 bases and 4 bases, there was a span of 14 bases. CDR1 and CDR2 (germline): SGHNT, YYREEE (reference sequence). Here the CDR3 reads CASSFSGPGADTQYF. The CDR3 DNA is TGTGCCAGCAGCTTCTCGGGCCCTGGCGCAGATACGCAGTATTTT.

This clonotype was observed at least ten times. The chain recombines TRBV7-2 with TRBJ1-6, with D perhaps matching TRBD1 (5 bases). Trimming removed 5 bases from V and 8 bases from J, with 13 bases in between. CDR3 length: 14 amino acids. The V gene's germline CDR1 is SGHTA and CDR2 FQGNSA. The CDR3 DNA sequence: TGTGCCAGCAGCCCCCGACAAGGGGATTCACCCCTCCACTTT. Residues: CASSPRQGDSPLHF. Drawing the rest from reference TRBV7-2 and TRBJ1-6, the complete variable domain is GAGVSQSPSNKVTEKGKDVELRCDPISGHTALYWYRQSLGQGLEFLIYFQGNSAPDKSGLPSDRFSAERTGGSVSTLTIQRTQQEDSAVYLCASSPRQGDSPLHFGNGTRLTVT.